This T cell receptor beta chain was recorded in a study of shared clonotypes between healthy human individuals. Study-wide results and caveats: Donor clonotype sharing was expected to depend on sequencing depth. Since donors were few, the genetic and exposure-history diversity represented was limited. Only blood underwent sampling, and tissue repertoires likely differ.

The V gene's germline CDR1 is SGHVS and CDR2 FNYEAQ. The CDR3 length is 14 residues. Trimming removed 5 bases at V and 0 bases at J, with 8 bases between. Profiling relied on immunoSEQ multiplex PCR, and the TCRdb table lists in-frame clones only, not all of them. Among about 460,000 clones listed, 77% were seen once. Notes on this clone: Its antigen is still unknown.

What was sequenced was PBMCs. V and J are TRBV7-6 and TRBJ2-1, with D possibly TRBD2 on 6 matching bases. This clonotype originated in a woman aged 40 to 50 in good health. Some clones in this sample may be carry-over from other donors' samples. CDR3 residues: CASSGGSSYNEQFF. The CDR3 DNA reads TGTGCCAGCAGCGGGGGGAGCTCCTACAATGAGCAGTTCTTC.